This TCR beta chain originates from a study of T cell responses to AZD1222 COVID-19 vaccine. Whole-study context: Analyses pooled second doses at about 4 or about 12 weeks.

The CDR3 consists of 15 residues. Germline values: CDR1 GTSNPN, CDR2 SVGIG (reference sequence). Trimming shortened V by 6 bases and J by 5 bases, and 22 bases separated the two germline ends. Measured with immunoSEQ multiplex PCR; TCRdb has only the in-frame clones, and not every one. The profile shows about 170,000 clones, 90% to 95% of them singletons. The TCR originated in an adult in good health. Sequenced here: peripheral blood, sampled on day 0 of AZD1222 vaccination. The chain carries TRBV30 and TRBJ1-1; possible D gene TRBD1, 6 bases. The CDR3 region has the DNA TGTGCCTGCTCCTCCCCGGGGGGCTTAATGACTGAAGCTTTCTTT. Amino acid sequence: CACSSPGGLMTEAFF.